This TCR beta chain was sequenced in a study of Graves' ophthalmopathy and Graves' hyperthyroidism. Using RNA transcripts, the TCR beta CDR3 regions were amplified. Second-round multiplex PCR followed a first-round RT-PCR using HTBI primers. TCRdb processed the multiplex PCR reads anew with MiXCR; each CDR3 protein has one entry. The sample records roughly 610,000 distinct CDR3 sequences, about 24% being singletons. Germline CDR1 SGDLS, CDR2 YYNGEE. V was clipped by 3 bases and J by 1 base, with 7 bases between them. This CDR3 is 13 amino acids long. Hyperthyroidism showing no ophthalmopathy within 18 months of follow-up was stable. Hyperthyroidism cases were recent diagnoses of under 2 months' duration in people aged 18 to 65.

The rearrangement joins TRBV9 to TRBJ1-2; D is unresolved. The source is a woman aged 18-30 years with stable Graves' hyperthyroidism. Some clones in this sample may be carry-over from other donors' samples. The sequencing sample was made of peripheral blood. CDR3 coding DNA: TGTGCCAGCAGCGAACGAAATAACTATGGCTACACCTTC. Its translation is CASSERNNYGYTF.